This is a list of T cell receptor beta chains from one sample in a study of CD4 T cells in relation to SARS-CoV-2 and coronaviruses. Sequencing was performed with immunoSEQ multiplex PCR; in TCRdb, only in-frame clones are kept and a portion is missing. The table has some 65,000 clones, over 80% seen once. Material: memory CD4+ T cells from PBMCs. These TCRs come from a human donor in good health. CDR3s include the opening cysteine and the closing phenylalanine or tryptophan. A row's size may be missing; if present it is once, few, many or a size class.

cdr3_aa | v_call | clone_size
CASSASGTRGDTQYF | TRBV11-2 | .
CASSPRQHYYGYTF | TRBV7-8 | .
CASSLDGPFTEAFF | TRBV3-1/TRBV3-2 | .
CASSYTGGGQPQHF | TRBV5-6 | .
CASSLSLRGYTF | TRBV3-1/TRBV3-2 | .
CASSGTGNYEQYF | TRBV6-5 | once
CSVQGSVGKNIQYF | TRBV29-1 | .
CASSPTVQETQYF | TRBV6-2/TRBV6-3 | .
CASSLWADRDTEAFF | TRBV28 | .
CASSNSPLDTQYF | TRBV7-3 | .
CASSPDRNEQYF | TRBV18 | .
CASSEDGTGTGFSYGYTF | TRBV5-1 | .
CASTLGAGNTEAFF | TRBV5-1 | once
CASSRRGHPNQPQHF | TRBV6-5 | .
CALHRHRSIGYTF | TRBV24-1 | .
CSVEATPAGAGYTF | TRBV29-1 | .
CASSFVLAGLYEQYF | TRBV27 | .
CAWSPGTPSGGGGYTF | TRBV30 | .
CASSPSGANVLTF | TRBV18 | few
CASSVGFSGVYNEQFF | TRBV9 | .
CASSVPGIETQYF | TRBV9 | .
CASSYSDYGYTF | TRBV6-5 | .
CASSEGPIYGYTF | TRBV27 | .
CAWSVGGSVSNEQFF | TRBV30 | .
CASSVTGEGGYTF | TRBV7-9 | .
CASSFGDLGGQYF | TRBV28 | .
CASSLSSASPLHF | TRBV7-3 | few
CASSLGPGQSYNEQFF | TRBV7-7 | once
CASSLFRGARVSSYEQYF | TRBV28 | .
CASSDVQFKLKRDDEQYF | TRBV6-4 | few
CASSGQETQYF | TRBV2 | .
CASRGDNQPQHF | TRBV6-4 | .
CASSLSGSTSGNTIYF | TRBV5-1 | .
CASSQVRSQGEETQYF | TRBV3-1/TRBV3-2 | .
CSVGMDTEAFF | TRBV29-1 | .
CASSVGTSGGAIDTQYF | TRBV7-2 | .
CASSLRAPYTF | TRBV2 | .
CASSVGWGSKVSEQYF | TRBV9 | .
CASSYGTSEGGEQFF | TRBV11-2 | .
CATSRVTQGTEAFF | TRBV15 | .
CATNAGNGYTF | TRBV28 | .
CASGLSEGGEDTQYF | TRBV6-5 | .
CASSARQGSGGEAFF | TRBV28 | .